A single sample is the source of the 3 T cell receptor beta chains below, sequenced in a study of shared clonotypes between healthy human individuals. Data came from immunoSEQ multiplex PCR; TCRdb stores just in-frame clones and leaves some out. The data hold approximately 440,000 clones, with around 77% observed a single time. The sequencing sample was made of PBMCs. These receptors were collected from a woman aged 40 to 50 in good health. Some clones in this sample may be carry-over from other donors' samples.

A note on this clone: Since a much larger clone is just one base distant, this may be a read error. The chain uses TRBV7-7 and TRBJ2-2; the D gene is possibly TRBD2 (6 bases). Per germline, CDR1 SSHAT and CDR2 FNYEAQ (reference sequence). The CDR3 length is 13 residues. DNA of the CDR3: TGTGCCAGCAGCCAAGACCGGTCCGGGGGGCTGTTTTTT. The encoded protein is CASSQDRSGGLFF.

Only one count was recorded for this clone. This chain links TRBV5-1 with TRBJ2-3, with D possibly being TRBD1 or TRBD2 (5 bases each). Germline V gives CDR1 SGHRS, CDR2 YFSETQ. Trimming cost V 0 bases and J 2 bases, with 13 bases left between them. There are 16 residues in the CDR3. CDR3 nucleotides: TGCGCCAGCAGCTTGGGAGGGGATGTCGTCACAGATACGCAGTATTTT. Amino acid sequence: CASSLGGDVVTDTQYF.

This clone was observed many times. Additional DNA sequences in this sample encode the identical CDR3. The genes are TRBV15 and TRBJ1-5; weak D call: TRBD1 (5 bases). The germline V gene encodes CDR1 LNHNV and CDR2 YYDKDF (reference sequence). The CDR3 covers 11 residues. V shed 10 bases and J shed 5 bases, with 9 bases lying between them. In DNA, the CDR3 is TGTGCCATCAGGGATCATCAGCCCCAGCATTTT. Translating gives CAIRDHQPQHF.